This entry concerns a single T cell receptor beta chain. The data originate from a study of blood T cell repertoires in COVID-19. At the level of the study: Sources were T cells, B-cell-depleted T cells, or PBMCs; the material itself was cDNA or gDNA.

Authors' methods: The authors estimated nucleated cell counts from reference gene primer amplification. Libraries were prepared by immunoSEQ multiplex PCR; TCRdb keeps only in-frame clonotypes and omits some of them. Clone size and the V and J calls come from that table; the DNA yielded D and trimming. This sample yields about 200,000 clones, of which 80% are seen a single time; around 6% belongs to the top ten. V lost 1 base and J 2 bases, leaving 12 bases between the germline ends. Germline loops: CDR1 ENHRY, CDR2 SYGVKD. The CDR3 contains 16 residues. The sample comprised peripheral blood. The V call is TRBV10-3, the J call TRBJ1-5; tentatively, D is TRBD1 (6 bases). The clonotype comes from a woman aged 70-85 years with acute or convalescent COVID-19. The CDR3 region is CAISELAGAGNQPQHF. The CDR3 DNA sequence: TGTGCCATCAGTGAGTTGGCGGGGGCGGGCAATCAGCCCCAGCATTTT.